The clone carrying this T cell receptor (beta chain) was observed a few times. Germline and junction disagree at one end, which may indicate a read error. These data are taken from a study of response to subunit inactivated influenza vaccine. TCRdb re-called the RT-PCR reads through MiXCR, storing one row per CDR3 protein. Of 450,000 to 600,000 distinct CDR3 sequences in the sample, roughly 7.6% were seen once. The CDR3 spans 15 residues. This clonotype was sampled from a man between 45 and 75 years old who received an inactivated influenza vaccine. The chain recombines TRBV12-3 or TRBV12-4 with TRBJ1-5; no reliable D call. The material sequenced was PBMCs from blood, taken less than 25 months after vaccination. Here the CDR3 DNA reads TGTGACAGCAGTCCCTCCTTACGCAGCAATCAGCCCCAGCATTTT. Translation: CDSSPSLRSNQPQHF.